These 17 T cell receptor beta chains came from one sample sequenced in a study of a mutant IDH1 vaccine in newly diagnosed glioma. Libraries were prepared by immunoSEQ multiplex PCR; TCRdb keeps only in-frame clonotypes and omits some of them. Of around 62,000 clones in the sample, 75% to 90% are singletons; the top ten hold less than 2%. Time point given: week 11, during vaccination. Mutant IDH1 20-mer peptide, at 300 ug, made up each vaccine dose, with topical imiquimod. Antigens for these TCRs are unknown. Sequences were derived from PBMCs, sampled from a glioma patient whose treatment included an IDH1 peptide vaccine. The receptor source for this set is a man between 35 and 55 years old with glioma.

V gene TRBV7-2 combines with J gene TRBJ1-2; a weak D match, TRBD1 (6 bases). This CDR3 contains 15 residues. The V end lost 4 bases, the J end lost 3 bases, and 15 bases lay between the germline ends. Germline CDR1 and CDR2: SGHTA and FQGNSA. The CDR3: CASSSQGSAYYGYTF. DNA of the CDR3: TGTGCCAGCAGCTCCCAGGGGTCGGCGTACTATGGCTACACCTTC.

The chain is built from TRBV15 and TRBJ2-7; no firm D call. The germline CDR1 and CDR2 sequences are LNHNV and YYDKDF (reference sequence). Between the trimmed V and J ends, which lost 0 bases and 3 bases, there was a span of 9 bases. CDR3 length: 14 residues. The CDR3 DNA follows: TGTGCCACCAGCAGAGATCCGGGCGGCTACGAGCAGTACTTC. Encoded protein: CATSRDPGGYEQYF.

The chain has TRBV6-1 and TRBJ2-7; D possibly corresponds to TRBD2 (6 bases). Per germline, CDR1 MNHNS and CDR2 SASEGT. The V gene lost 1 base and the J gene lost 2 bases, with 12 bases spanning the gap. CDR3 length: 15 residues. CDR3 sequence: CASSEGGLAPYEQYF. CDR3 in DNA: TGTGCCAGCAGTGAAGGGGGCCTAGCGCCCTACGAGCAGTACTTC.

This clone was observed once. This chain uses TRBV6-5 with TRBJ1-2, with a tentative D call TRBD1 (6 bases). V was cut by 11 bases and J by 4 bases, with 23 bases left in between. The CDR3 has 15 residues. Looked up from germline, CDR1 is MNHEY and CDR2 is SVGAGI. CDR3: CAAGLLAQGSYGYTF. Here the CDR3 DNA reads TGTGCCGCCGGCCTTCTCGCACAGGGATCCTATGGCTACACCTTC.

This chain connects TRBV5-1 to TRBJ1-2; D gene ambiguous. The CDR3 has 14 residues. V shed 1 base and J shed 5 bases, with 12 bases lying between them. CDR1 is SGHRS, CDR2 YFSETQ, per germline. The CDR3 sequence is CASSLYSESYGYTF. CDR3 in DNA: TGCGCCAGCAGCTTGTATTCAGAGTCGTATGGCTACACCTTC.

V is TRBV5-1 and J is TRBJ1-1, with D perhaps TRBD1 (5 bases). Between the trimmed V and J ends, which lost 1 base and 4 bases, there was a span of 23 bases. Germline V gives CDR1 SGHRS, CDR2 YFSETQ. CDR3 length: 18 residues. This chain's CDR3 is CASSLLGGLTSGGTEAFF. The CDR3 nucleotides read TGCGCCAGCAGCTTGCTAGGCGGACTCACCTCTGGGGGCACTGAAGCTTTCTTT.

This chain uses TRBV7-2 with TRBJ1-3; D is ambiguous. Between the trimmed V and J ends, which lost 0 bases and 0 bases, there was a span of 6 bases. This CDR3 has 15 amino acids. CDR1 is SGHTA and CDR2 is FQGNSA in the germline V gene. CDR3: CASSLAVSSGNTIYF. CDR3 nucleotides: TGTGCCAGCAGCTTAGCTGTCAGCTCTGGAAACACCATATATTTT.

This clone occurred once. V gene TRBV6-1 combines with J gene TRBJ1-5; D is ambiguous. The CDR3 runs 16 residues. CDR1 and CDR2 (germline): MNHNS, SASEGT. Trimming left V 4 bases short and J 5 bases short, with 18 bases between. CDR3 loop: CASSALPGTLDQPQHF. As DNA, the CDR3 is TGTGCCAGCAGTGCTCTTCCAGGAACCCTGGATCAGCCCCAGCATTTT.

J is TRBJ1-5 and V is TRBV7-2; 8 bases agree with TRBD1. Germline lookup yields CDR1 SGHTA and CDR2 FQGNSA. This CDR3 has 14 amino acids. The J segment lost 4 bases and the V segment lost 5 bases, leaving 4 bases of the junction unmatched. The CDR3 loop reads CASSITGGNQPQHF. The CDR3 region has the DNA TGTGCCAGCAGCATTACAGGGGGGAATCAGCCCCAGCATTTT.

CDR3 sequence: CASSLTRGPTGELFF. The CDR3 bases are TGTGCCAGCAGCTTAACCAGGGGGCCCACCGGGGAGCTGTTTTTT. This chain connects TRBV11-3 to TRBJ2-2, with 8 bases aligning to TRBD1. V lost 2 bases, J lost 4 bases, and 3 bases stayed unmatched. Looked up from germline, CDR1 is SGHNT and CDR2 is YENEEA. The length of the CDR3 is 15 residues.

The chain uses TRBV6-1 and TRBJ2-5; unclear D gene. V gave up 7 bases and J gave up 5 bases, with 14 bases separating them. CDR3 size: 13 residues. Germline CDR1 is MNHNS and CDR2 is SASEGT. The CDR3 loop is CASTLPSPETQYF. CDR3 nucleotide sequence: TGTGCCAGCACCCTACCGTCCCCCGAGACCCAGTACTTC.

The V and J genes are TRBV15 and TRBJ2-3, with D perhaps TRBD1 or TRBD2 (5 bases each). Germline V gene lookup returns CDR1 LNHNV and CDR2 YYDKDF (reference sequence). V lost 5 bases, J lost 1 base, and 16 bases lay in between. This CDR3 is built from 16 residues. The CDR3 bases are TGTGCCACCAGCGGGAGAGAGGGGCAAGGCACAGATACGCAGTATTTT. Amino acids: CATSGREGQGTDTQYF.

This clone was observed a few times. The rearrangement links TRBV7-2 to TRBJ1-2; TRBD1 is a possible D gene (6 bases). V was clipped by 4 bases and J by 8 bases, with 20 bases between them. Per germline, CDR1 SGHTA and CDR2 FQGNSA. The CDR3 runs to 15 residues. For the CDR3, the DNA is TGTGCCAGCAGCTCAACAGGGATTGTGGAGCGGGGCTACACCTTC. Translated: CASSSTGIVERGYTF.

DNA for the CDR3: TGCGCCAGCAGCCAGAGGGATGGTGAAAAACTGTTTTTT. Translation gives CASSQRDGEKLFF. The chain recombines TRBV4-3 with TRBJ1-4; no definite D call. The germline CDR1 and CDR2 sequences are LGHNA and YSLEER. The CDR3 runs to 13 residues. V lost 3 bases to trimming and J lost 7 bases, with 9 bases between them.

The chain joins TRBV7-9 to TRBJ2-5, with 8 bases identical to TRBD2. Germline CDR1 and CDR2: SEHNR and FQNEAQ (reference sequence). The CDR3 has 14 residues. With 8 bases clipped from V and 2 bases from J, the junction kept 7 bases outside the gene matches. DNA for the CDR3: TGTGCCAGCGGGCTAGCGGGCCCACAAGAGACCCAGTACTTC. Amino acid sequence: CASGLAGPQETQYF.

The V gene is TRBV7-2, the J gene TRBJ1-2, with D possibly being TRBD1 (5 bases). The CDR3 extends over 13 amino acids. V was shortened by 4 bases and J by 8 bases, with 14 bases between the two germline ends. Germline CDR1 reads SGHTA; CDR2 reads FQGNSA. CDR3 bases: TGTGCCAGCAGCTCAAGTCAGGGTCGGGGCTACACCTTC. Amino acid sequence: CASSSSQGRGYTF.

The CDR3 DNA is TGCGCCAGCAGACCCGGGACTCTACAAGAGACCCAGTACTTC. Encoded protein: CASRPGTLQETQYF. The chain carries TRBV5-1 and TRBJ2-5, with a weak D call TRBD2 (6 bases). Trimming left V 5 bases short and J 2 bases short, with 13 bases between. CDR1 is SGHRS, CDR2 YFSETQ, per germline. The CDR3 consists of 14 residues. The variable domain in full, completed from reference TRBV5-1 and TRBJ2-5, reads KAGVTQTPRYLIKTRGQQVTLSCSPISGHRSVSWYQQTPGQGLQFLFEYFSETQRNKGNFPGRFSGRQFSNSRSEMNVSTLELGDSALYLCASRPGTLQETQYFGPGTRLLVL.